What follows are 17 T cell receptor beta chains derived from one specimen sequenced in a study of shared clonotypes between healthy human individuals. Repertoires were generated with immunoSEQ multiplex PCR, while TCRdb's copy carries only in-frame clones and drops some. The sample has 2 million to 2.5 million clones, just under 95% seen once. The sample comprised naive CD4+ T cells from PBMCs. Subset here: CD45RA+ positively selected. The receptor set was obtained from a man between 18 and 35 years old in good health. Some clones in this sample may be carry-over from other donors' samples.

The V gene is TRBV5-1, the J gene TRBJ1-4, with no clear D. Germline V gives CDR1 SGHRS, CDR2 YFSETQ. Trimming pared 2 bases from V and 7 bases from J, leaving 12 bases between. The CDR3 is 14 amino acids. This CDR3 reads CASSFRDSGEKLFF. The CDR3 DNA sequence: TGCGCCAGCAGCTTCCGGGATAGTGGTGAAAAACTGTTTTTT.

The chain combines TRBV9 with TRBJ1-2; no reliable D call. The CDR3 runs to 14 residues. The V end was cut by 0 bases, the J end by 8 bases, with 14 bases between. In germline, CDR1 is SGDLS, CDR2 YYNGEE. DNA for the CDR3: TGTGCCAGCAGCGTAGCTACCCGGGCGGGGGGCTACACCTTC. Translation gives CASSVATRAGGYTF. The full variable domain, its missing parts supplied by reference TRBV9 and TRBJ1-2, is DSGVTQTPKHLITATGQRVTLRCSPRSGDLSVYWYQQSLDQGLQFLIQYYNGEERAKGNILERFSAQQFPDLHSELNLSSLELGDSALYFCASSVATRAGGYTFGSGTRLTVV.

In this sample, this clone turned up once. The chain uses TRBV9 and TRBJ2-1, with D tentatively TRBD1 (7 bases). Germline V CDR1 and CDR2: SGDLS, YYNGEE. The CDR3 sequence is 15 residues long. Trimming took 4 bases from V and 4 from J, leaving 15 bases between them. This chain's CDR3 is CASSPAGQPYNEQFF. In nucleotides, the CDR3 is TGTGCCAGCAGCCCGGCGGGACAGCCATACAATGAGCAGTTCTTC.

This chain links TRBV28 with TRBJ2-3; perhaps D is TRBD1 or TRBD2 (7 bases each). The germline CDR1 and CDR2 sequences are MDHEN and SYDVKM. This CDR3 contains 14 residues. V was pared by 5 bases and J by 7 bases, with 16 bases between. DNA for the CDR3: TGTGCCAGCAGTGCGACAGGGAGGGGAAATACGCAGTATTTT. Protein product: CASSATGRGNTQYF.

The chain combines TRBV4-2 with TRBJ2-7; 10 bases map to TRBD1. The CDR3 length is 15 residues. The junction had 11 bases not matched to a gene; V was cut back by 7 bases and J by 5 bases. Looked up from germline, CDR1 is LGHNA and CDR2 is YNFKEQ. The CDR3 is CASTDPGQGIHEQYF. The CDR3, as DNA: TGTGCCAGCACGGACCCGGGACAGGGGATCCACGAGCAGTACTTC.

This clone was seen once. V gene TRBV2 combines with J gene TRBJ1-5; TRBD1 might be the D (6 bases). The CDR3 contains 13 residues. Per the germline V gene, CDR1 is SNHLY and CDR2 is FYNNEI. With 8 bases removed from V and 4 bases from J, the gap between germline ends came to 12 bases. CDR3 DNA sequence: TGTGCCAGCTGCCGGGACAATAATCAGCCCCAGCATTTT. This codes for CASCRDNNQPQHF.

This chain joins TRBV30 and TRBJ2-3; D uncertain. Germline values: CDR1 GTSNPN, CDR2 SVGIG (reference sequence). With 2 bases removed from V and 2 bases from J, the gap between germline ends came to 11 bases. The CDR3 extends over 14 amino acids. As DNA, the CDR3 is TGTGCCTGGAGTCTCGGACGGGTCACAGATACGCAGTATTTT. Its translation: CAWSLGRVTDTQYF.

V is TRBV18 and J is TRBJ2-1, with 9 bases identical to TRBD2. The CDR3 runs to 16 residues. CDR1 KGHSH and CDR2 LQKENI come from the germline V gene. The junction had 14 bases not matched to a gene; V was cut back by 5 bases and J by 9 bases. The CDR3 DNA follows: TGTGCCAGCTCATTCCAACGCGGGGGGGACTATCGTGAGCAGTTCTTC. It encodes CASSFQRGGDYREQFF.

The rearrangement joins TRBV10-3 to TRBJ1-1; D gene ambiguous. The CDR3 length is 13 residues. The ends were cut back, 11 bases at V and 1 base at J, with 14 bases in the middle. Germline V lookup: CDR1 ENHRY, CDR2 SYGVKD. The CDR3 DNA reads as TGTGCCTCAAGACCGACCGAGAACACTGAAGCTTTCTTT. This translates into CASRPTENTEAFF.

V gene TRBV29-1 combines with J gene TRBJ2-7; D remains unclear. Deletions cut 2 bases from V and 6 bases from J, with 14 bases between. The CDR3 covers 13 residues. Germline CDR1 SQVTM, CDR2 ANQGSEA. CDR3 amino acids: CSVEKAGTSEQYF. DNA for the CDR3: TGCAGCGTTGAAAAGGCAGGAACATCCGAGCAGTACTTC.

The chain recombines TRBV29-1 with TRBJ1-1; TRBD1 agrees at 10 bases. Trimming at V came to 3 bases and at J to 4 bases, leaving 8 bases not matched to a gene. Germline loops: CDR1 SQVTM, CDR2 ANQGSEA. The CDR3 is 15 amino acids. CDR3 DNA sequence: TGCAGCGTTGAGGCCCCCCGGACAGGGGGCACTGAAGCTTTCTTT. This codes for CSVEAPRTGGTEAFF.

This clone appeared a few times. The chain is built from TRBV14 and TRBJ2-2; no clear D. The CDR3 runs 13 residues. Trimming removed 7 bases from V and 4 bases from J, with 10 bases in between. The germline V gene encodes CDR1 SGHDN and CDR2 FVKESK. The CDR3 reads CASTSSGTGELFF. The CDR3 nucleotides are TGTGCCAGCACCTCTTCCGGCACCGGGGAGCTGTTTTTT.

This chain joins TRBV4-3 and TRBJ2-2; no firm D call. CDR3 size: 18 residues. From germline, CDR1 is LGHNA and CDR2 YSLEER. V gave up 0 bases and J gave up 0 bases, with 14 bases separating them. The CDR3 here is CASSQDWTGSTNTGELFF. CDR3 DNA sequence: TGCGCCAGCAGCCAAGATTGGACCGGGTCGACGAACACCGGGGAGCTGTTTTTT.

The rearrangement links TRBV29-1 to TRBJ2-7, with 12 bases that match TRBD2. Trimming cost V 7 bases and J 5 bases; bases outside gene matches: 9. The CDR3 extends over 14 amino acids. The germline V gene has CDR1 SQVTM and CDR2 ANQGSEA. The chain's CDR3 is CSASPRTSGNEQYF. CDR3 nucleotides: TGCAGCGCATCTCCCCGGACTAGCGGGAACGAGCAGTACTTC.

The CDR3: CASSLETSTDTQYF. The DNA for the CDR3 is TGTGCCAGCAGCTTAGAGACTAGCACAGATACGCAGTATTTT. The gene calls are TRBV5-4 and TRBJ2-3; D not certain. Germline-derived CDR1 and CDR2 are SGHNT and YYREEE (reference sequence). Trimming took 2 bases from V and 0 from J, leaving 7 bases between them. The CDR3 runs 14 residues.

The CDR3 DNA follows: TGTGCCAGCAGCCCTCCGAGGGGTGAGCAGTTCTTC. Translation: CASSPPRGEQFF. The chain employs TRBV7-9 and TRBJ2-1; either TRBD1 or TRBD2 may fit D (5 bases each). Trimming stripped 5 bases from V and 9 bases from J, with 11 bases between. Germline V gene data show CDR1 as SEHNR and CDR2 as FQNEAQ (reference sequence). This CDR3 contains 12 residues.

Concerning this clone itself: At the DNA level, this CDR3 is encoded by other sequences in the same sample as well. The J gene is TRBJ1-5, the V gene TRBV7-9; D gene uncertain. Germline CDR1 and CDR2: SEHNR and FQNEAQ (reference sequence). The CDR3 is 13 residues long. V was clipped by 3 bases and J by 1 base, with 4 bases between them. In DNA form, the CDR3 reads TGTGCCAGCAGCTTCGGCAGCAATCAGCCCCAGCATTTT. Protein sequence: CASSFGSNQPQHF.